This TCR beta chain emerged from a study of OX40 agonist ivuxolimab in advanced cancers. Points from the study as a whole: Doses of 0.1 to 3.0 mg/kg were accompanied by clonal expansion of CD4+ and CD8+ blood T cells by week 6. In CD8+ T cells, expanded clones were on average more numerous than in CD4+.

The data were produced by immunoSEQ multiplex PCR, yet TCRdb's version contains in-frame clones alone and is incomplete. The table has about 19,000 clones, approximately 80% seen once. Germline V gene data show CDR1 as SGHDN and CDR2 as FVKESK. V dropped 0 bases and J dropped 4 bases, with 6 bases sitting between them. The CDR3 totals 13 residues. To note about this clone: Its antigen remains unidentified.

The material was CD4+ or CD8+ T cells sorted from blood, obtained in a trial of the OX40 agonist ivuxolimab. The source of this sequence is an adult with an advanced solid tumor such as melanoma, head and neck, liver or kidney cancer. The rearrangement links TRBV14 to TRBJ1-2, with D hard to call. CDR3 sequence reads: CASSQDSGYGYTF. CDR3 DNA sequence: TGTGCCAGCAGCCAAGATAGCGGCTATGGCTACACCTTC.